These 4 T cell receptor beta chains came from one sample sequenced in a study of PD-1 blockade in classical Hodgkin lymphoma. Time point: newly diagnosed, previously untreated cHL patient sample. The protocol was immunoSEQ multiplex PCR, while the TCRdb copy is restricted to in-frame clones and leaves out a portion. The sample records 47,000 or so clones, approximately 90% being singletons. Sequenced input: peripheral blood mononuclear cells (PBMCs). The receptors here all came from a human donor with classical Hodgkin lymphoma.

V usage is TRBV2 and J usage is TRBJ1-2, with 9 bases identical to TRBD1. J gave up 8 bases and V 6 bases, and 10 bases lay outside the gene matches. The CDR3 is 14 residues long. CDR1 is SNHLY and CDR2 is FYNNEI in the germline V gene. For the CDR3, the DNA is TGTGCCAGCAGGAGGACAGGGGAAGAGCGAGGCTACACCTTC. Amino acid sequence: CASRRTGEERGYTF.

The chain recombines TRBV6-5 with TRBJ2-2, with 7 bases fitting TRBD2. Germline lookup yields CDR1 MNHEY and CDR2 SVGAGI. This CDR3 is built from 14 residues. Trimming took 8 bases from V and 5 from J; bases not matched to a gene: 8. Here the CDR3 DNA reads TGTGCCAGCGGCAAACTCGGGGGGACCGGGGAGCTGTTTTTT. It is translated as CASGKLGGTGELFF.

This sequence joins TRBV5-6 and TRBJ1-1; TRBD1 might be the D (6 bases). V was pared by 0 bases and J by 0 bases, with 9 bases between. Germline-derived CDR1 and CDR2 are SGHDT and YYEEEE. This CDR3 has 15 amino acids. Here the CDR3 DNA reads TGTGCCAGCAGCTTGGTAGGGGGTATGAACACTGAAGCTTTCTTT. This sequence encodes CASSLVGGMNTEAFF.

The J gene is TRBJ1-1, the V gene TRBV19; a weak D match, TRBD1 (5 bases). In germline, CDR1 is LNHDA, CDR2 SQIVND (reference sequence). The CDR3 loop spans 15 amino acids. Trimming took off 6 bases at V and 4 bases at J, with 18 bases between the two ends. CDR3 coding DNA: TGTGCCAGTAGGGCGCCAGGGATCCCCATCACTGAAGCTTTCTTT. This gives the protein CASRAPGIPITEAFF.